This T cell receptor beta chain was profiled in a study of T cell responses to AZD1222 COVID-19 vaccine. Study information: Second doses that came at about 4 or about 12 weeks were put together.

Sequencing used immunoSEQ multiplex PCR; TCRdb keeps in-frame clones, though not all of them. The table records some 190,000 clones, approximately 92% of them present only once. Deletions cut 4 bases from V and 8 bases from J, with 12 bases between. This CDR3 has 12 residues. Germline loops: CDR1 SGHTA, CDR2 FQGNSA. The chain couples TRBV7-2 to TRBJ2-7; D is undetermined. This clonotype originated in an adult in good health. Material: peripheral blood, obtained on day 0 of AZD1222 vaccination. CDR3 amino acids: CASSSPMGKQYF. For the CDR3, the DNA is TGTGCCAGCAGCTCACCCATGGGCAAGCAGTACTTC.